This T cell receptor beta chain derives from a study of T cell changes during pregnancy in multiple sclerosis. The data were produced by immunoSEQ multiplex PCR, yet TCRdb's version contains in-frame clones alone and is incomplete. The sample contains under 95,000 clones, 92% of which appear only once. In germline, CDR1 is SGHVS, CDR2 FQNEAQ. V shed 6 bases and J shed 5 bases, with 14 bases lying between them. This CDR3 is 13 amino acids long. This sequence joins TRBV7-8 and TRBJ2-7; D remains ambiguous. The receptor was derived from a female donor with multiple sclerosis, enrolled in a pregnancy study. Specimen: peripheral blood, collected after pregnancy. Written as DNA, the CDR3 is TGTGCCAGCAGTCCGAGAGGTGGCCACGAGCAGTACTTC. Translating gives CASSPRGGHEQYF.